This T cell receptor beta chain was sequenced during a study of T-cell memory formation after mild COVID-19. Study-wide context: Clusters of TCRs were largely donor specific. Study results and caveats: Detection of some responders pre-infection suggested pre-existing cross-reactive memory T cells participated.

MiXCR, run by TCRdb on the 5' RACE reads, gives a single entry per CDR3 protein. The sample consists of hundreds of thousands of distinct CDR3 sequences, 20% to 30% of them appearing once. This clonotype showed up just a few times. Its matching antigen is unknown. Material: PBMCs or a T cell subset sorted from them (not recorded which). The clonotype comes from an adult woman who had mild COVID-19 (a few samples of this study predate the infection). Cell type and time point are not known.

CDR3 sequence: CAWARISETRNYGYTF. The CDR3 DNA is TGTGCCTGGGCCCGTATATCGGAGACTAGGAACTATGGCTACACCTTC. This chain joins TRBV30 and TRBJ1-2; D ambiguous. CDR1 GTSNPN and CDR2 SVGIG come from the germline V gene (reference sequence). The V gene lost 5 bases and the J gene lost 2 bases, with 21 bases spanning the gap. The CDR3 length is 16 residues. Filled out from reference TRBV30 and TRBJ1-2, the complete variable domain reads SQTIHQWPATLVQPVGSPLSLECTVEGTSNPNLYWYRQAAGRGLQLLFYSVGIGQISSEVPQNLSASRPQDRQFILSSKKLLLSDSGFYLCAWARISETRNYGYTFGSGTRLTVV.